The clone carrying this T cell receptor beta chain turned up a few times. Its specificity is unknown. Other DNA sequences in the same sample also yield this CDR3. These data come from a study of cytomegalovirus exposure and HLA in healthy donors. Overall study results and limits: Reports indicate that TCR beta sequences accurately predicted the HLA-A and HLA-B alleles of most subjects.

Germline-derived CDR1 and CDR2 are SGHRS and YFSETQ. J lost 3 bases, V lost 4 bases, and 6 bases had no gene match. This CDR3 comprises 14 residues. The PCR made use of 60 Vbeta and 13 Jbeta primers. TCRdb's table, derived via immunoSEQ multiplex PCR, lists solely in-frame clones and lacks some. The sample has over 100,000 clones; around 86% are singletons. This rearrangement joins TRBV5-1 to TRBJ2-5; 7 bases are a match to TRBD1. This receptor was obtained from a woman aged 45 to 65 in good health and CMV-seropositive. Sample: PBMCs. DNA for the CDR3: TGCGCCAGCAGCCCGACAGGGAGCGAAGAGACCCAGTACTTC. This codes for CASSPTGSEETQYF.